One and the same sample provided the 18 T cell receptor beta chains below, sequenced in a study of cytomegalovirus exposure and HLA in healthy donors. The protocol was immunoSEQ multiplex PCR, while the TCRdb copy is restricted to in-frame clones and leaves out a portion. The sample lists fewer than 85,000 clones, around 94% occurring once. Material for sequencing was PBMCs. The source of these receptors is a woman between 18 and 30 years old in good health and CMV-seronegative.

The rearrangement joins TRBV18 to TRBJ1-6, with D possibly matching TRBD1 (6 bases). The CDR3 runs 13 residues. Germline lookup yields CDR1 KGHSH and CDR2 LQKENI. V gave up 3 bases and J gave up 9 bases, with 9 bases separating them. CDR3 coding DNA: TGTGCCAGCTCACCCGGACAGACTTCACCCCTCCACTTT. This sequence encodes CASSPGQTSPLHF.

Written as DNA, the CDR3 is TGTGCCAGCAGCGGGACACGGGCTGGGGCCAACGTCCTGACTTTC. It yields the protein CASSGTRAGANVLTF. The chain carries TRBV5-4 and TRBJ2-6; possible D gene TRBD1, 6 bases. This CDR3 has 15 amino acids. Trimming pared 4 bases from V and 2 bases from J, leaving 10 bases between. CDR1 is SGHNT, CDR2 YYREEE, per germline (reference sequence).

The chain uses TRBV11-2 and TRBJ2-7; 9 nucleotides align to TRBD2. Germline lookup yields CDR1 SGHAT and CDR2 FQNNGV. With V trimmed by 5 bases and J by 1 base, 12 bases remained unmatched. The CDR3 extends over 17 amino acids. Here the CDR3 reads CASSNPPSGGLSYEQYF. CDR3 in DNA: TGTGCCAGCAGCAACCCCCCGAGCGGGGGGTTATCCTACGAGCAGTACTTC.

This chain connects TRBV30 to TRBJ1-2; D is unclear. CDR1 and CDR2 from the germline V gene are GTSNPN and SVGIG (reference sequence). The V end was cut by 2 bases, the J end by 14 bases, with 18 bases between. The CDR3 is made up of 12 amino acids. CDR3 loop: CAWSLTGPAFTF. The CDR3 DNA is TGTGCCTGGAGTCTCACTGGGCCCGCGTTTACCTTC.

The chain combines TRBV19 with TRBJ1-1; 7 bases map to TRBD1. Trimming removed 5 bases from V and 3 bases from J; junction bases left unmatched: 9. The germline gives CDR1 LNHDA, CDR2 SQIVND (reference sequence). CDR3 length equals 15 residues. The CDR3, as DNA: TGTGCCAGTAGTGCGAAGGGGGCGAGGGACACTGAAGCTTTCTTT. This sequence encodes CASSAKGARDTEAFF.

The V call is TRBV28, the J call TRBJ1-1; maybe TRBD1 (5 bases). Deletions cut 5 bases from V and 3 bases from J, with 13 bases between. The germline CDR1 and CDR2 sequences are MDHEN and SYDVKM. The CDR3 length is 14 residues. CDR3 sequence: CASSRGGSYTEAFF. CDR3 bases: TGTGCCAGCAGTAGGGGAGGGTCGTACACTGAAGCTTTCTTT.

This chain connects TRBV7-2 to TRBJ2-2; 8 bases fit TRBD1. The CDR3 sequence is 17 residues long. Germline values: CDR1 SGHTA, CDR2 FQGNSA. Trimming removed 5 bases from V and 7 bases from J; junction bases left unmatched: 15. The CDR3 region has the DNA TGTGCCAGCAGCCCCGGGCATGGCAGGGGGCGTATCGGGGAGCTGTTTTTT. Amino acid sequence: CASSPGHGRGRIGELFF. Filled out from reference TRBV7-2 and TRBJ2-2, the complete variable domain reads GAGVSQSPSNKVTEKGKDVELRCDPISGHTALYWYRQSLGQGLEFLIYFQGNSAPDKSGLPSDRFSAERTGGSVSTLTIQRTQQEDSAVYLCASSPGHGRGRIGELFFGEGSRLTVL.

CDR3 sequence: CASSLVGGRRGSSEAFF. In nucleotides, the CDR3 is TGTGCCAGCAGCTTAGTAGGTGGTCGCCGGGGTAGCTCTGAAGCTTTCTTT. J is TRBJ1-1 and V is TRBV7-6; D ambiguous. The germline CDR1 and CDR2 sequences are SGHVS and FNYEAQ. Deletions cut 1 base from V and 6 bases from J, with 21 bases between. This CDR3 is 17 amino acids long.

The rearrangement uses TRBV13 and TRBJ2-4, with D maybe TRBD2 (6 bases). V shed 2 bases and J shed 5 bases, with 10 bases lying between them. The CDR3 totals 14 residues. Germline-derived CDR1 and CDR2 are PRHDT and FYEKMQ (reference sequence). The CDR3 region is CASSLFSGENIQYF. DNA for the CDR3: TGTGCCAGCAGCTTATTCTCGGGGGAAAACATTCAGTACTTC.

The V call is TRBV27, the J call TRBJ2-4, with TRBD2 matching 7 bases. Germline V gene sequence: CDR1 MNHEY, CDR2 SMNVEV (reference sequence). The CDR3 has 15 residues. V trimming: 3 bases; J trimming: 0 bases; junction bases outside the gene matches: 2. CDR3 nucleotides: TGTGCCAGCAGTTTGGGGGGGTTAGCCAAAAACATTCAGTACTTC. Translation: CASSLGGLAKNIQYF.

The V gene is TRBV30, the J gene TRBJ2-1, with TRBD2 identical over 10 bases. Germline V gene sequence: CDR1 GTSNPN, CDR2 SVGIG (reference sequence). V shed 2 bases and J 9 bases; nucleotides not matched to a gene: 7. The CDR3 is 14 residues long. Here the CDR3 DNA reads TGTGCCTGGAGTCTAAAAGCGGGGGGGCCTGAGCAGTTCTTC. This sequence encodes CAWSLKAGGPEQFF.

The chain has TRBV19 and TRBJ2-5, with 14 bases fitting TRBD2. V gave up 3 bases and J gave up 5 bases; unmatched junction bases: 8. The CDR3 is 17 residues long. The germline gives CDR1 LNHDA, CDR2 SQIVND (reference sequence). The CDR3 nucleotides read TGTGCCAGTAGTATTGCGCGACTAGCGGGGGGGCCGGAGACCCAGTACTTC. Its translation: CASSIARLAGGPETQYF.

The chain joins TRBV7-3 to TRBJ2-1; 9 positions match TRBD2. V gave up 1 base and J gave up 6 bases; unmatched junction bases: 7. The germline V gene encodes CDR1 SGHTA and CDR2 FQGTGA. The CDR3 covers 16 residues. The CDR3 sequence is CASSLNQLGLANEQFF. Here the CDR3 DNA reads TGTGCCAGCAGCTTAAACCAATTGGGACTAGCCAATGAGCAGTTCTTC.

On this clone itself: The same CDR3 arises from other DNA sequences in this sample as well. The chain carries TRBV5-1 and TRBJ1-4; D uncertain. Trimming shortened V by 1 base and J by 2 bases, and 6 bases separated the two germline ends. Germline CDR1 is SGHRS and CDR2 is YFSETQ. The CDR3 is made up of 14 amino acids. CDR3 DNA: TGCGCCAGCAGCTTGACAGCCACTAATGAAAAACTGTTTTTT. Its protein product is CASSLTATNEKLFF.

The CDR3 here is CASSILGSQETQYF. CDR3 nucleotides: TGTGCCAGTAGTATCCTGGGCAGCCAAGAGACCCAGTACTTC. The chain carries TRBV19 and TRBJ2-5; D unresolved. V lost 3 bases, J lost 1 base, and 9 bases lay in between. This CDR3 spans 14 amino acids. CDR1 is LNHDA and CDR2 is SQIVND in the germline V gene (reference sequence).

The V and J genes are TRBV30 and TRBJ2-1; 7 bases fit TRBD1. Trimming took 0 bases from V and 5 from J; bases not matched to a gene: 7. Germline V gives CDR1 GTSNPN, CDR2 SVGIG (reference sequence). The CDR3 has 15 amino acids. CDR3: CAWSVMGTVNNEQFF. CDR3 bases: TGTGCCTGGAGTGTAATGGGGACAGTTAACAATGAGCAGTTCTTC.

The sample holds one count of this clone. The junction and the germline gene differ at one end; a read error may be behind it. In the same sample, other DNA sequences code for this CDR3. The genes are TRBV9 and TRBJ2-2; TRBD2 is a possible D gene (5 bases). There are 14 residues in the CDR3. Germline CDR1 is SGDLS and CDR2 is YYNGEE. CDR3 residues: CASSVARYTGELFF. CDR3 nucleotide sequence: TGTGCCAGCAGCGTAGCGAGATACACCGGGGAGTTGTTTTTT.

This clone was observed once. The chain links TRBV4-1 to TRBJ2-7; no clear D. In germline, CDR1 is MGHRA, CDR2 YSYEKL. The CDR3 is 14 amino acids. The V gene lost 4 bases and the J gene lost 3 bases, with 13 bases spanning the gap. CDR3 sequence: CASSPTPADYEQYF. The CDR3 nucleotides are TGCGCCAGCAGCCCGACTCCCGCTGACTACGAGCAGTACTTC.